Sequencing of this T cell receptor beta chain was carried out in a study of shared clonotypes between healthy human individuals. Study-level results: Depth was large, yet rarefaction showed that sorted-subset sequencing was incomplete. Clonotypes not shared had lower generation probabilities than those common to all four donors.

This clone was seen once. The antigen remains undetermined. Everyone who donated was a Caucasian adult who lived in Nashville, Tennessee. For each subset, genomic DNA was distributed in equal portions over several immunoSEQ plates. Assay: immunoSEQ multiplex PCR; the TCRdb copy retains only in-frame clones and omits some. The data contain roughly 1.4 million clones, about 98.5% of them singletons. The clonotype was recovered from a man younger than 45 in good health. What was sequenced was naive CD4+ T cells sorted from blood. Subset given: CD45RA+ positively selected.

The CDR3, as DNA: TGCGCCAGCAGCCAAGACGAGCGGGAGGGGACCTACGAGCAGTACTTC. It translates to CASSQDEREGTYEQYF. The chain is built from TRBV4-3 and TRBJ2-7; 10 nucleotides agree with TRBD2. V was clipped by 0 bases and J by 2 bases; unmatched bases: 4. The germline V gene has CDR1 LGHNA and CDR2 YSLEER. This CDR3 is 16 amino acids long.